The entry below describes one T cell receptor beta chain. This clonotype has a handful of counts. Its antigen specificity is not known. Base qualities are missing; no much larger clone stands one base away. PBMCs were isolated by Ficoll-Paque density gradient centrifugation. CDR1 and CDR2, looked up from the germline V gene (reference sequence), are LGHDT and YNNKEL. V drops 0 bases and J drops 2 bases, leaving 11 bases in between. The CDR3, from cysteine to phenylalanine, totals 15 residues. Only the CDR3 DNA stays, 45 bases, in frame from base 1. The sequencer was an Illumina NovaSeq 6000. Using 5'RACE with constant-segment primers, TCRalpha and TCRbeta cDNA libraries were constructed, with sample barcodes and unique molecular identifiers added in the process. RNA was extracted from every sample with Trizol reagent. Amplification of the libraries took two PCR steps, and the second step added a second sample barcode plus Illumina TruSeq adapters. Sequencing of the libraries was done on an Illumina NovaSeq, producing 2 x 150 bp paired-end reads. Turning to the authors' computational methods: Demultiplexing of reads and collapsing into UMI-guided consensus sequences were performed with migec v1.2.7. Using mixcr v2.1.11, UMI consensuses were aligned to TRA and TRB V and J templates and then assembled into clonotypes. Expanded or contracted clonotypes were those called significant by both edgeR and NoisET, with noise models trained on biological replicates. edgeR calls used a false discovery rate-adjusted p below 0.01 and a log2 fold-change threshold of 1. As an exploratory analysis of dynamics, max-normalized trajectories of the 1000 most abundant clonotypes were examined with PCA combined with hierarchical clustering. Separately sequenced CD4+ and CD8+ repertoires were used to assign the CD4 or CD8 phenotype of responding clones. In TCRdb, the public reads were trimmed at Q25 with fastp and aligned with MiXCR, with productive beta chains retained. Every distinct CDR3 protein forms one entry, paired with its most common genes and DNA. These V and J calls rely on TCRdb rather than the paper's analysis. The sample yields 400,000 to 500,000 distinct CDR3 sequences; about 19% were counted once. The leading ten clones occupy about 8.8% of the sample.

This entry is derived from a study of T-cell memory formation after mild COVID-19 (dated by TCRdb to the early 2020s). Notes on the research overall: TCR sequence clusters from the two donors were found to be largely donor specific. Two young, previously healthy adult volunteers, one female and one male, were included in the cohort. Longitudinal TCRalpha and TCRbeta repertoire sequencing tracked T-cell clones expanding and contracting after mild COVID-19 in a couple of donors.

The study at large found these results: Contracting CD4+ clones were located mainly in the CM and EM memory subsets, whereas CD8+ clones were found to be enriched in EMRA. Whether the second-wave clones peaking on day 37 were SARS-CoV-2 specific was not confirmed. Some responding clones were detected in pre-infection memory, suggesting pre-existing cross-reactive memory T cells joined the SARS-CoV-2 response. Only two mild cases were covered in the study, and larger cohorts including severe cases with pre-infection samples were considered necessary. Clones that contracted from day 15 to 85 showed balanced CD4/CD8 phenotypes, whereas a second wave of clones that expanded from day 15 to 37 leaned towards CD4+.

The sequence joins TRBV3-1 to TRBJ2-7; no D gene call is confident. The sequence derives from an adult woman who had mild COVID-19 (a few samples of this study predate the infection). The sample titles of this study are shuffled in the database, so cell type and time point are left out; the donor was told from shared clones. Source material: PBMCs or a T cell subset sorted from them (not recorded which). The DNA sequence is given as TGTGCCAGCAGCCAAGATCCCCTAGGTGCCTACGAGCAGTACTTC. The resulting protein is CASSQDPLGAYEQYF.